What follows is one TCR beta chain and its context. These data belong to a study of beta chain features in type 1 diabetes. Per germline, CDR1 GTSNPN and CDR2 SVGIG (reference sequence). The V end was cut by 3 bases, the J end by 1 base, with 9 bases between. This CDR3 is 13 amino acids long. What was sequenced were expressed TCRB transcripts, since all of the isolated RNA had been reverse transcribed. TCRdb's copy holds only in-frame clones and misses some; the assay was immunoSEQ multiplex PCR. The sample holds approximately 470,000 clones, roughly 30% seen once. The chain recombines TRBV30 with TRBJ2-5; D tentatively reads TRBD1 or TRBD2 (5 bases each). What was sequenced was naive CD4+ T cells from blood. The TCR originated in a man between 18 and 29 years old in good health. The CDR3 region is CAWRGTPQETQYF. The CDR3 region has the DNA TGTGCCTGGAGGGGGACGCCCCAAGAGACCCAGTACTTC.